The rows below give T cell receptor beta chains drawn from one sample of a study of cytomegalovirus exposure and HLA in healthy donors. TCRdb keeps only in-frame clones here, not all; method: immunoSEQ multiplex PCR. The table includes more than 95,000 clones, 13% to 15% detected once. What was sequenced was PBMCs. These TCRs come from a female donor in good health and CMV-seronegative. CDR3s include the opening cysteine and the closing phenylalanine or tryptophan. The D gene is left open where the match is weak.

j_call cdr3_length v_call d_call cdr3_aa
TRBJ2-7 15 TRBV6-5 TRBD2 CASSYEREDSYEQYF
TRBJ1-1 17 TRBV27 - CASSLYPGVRGNTEAFF
TRBJ2-3 16 TRBV9 TRBD2 CASSVGAGGISDTQYF
TRBJ1-5 15 TRBV27 - CASSFLQGSNQPQHF
TRBJ2-7 15 TRBV10-3 TRBD1 CAISESQGAGYEQYF
TRBJ2-3 16 TRBV4-3 - CASSQAGRGPPDTQYF
TRBJ1-2 12 TRBV14 - CASSRRPSGYTF
TRBJ1-3 14 TRBV6-6 - CASKARQSGNTIYF
TRBJ1-1 15 TRBV6-5 TRBD1 CASSLARQGNTEAFF
TRBJ2-1 15 TRBV30 TRBD2 CAWSQLAGLYNEQFF
TRBJ1-5 9 TRBV10-1 - CGSDQPQHF
TRBJ1-2 15 TRBV28 TRBD1 CASNGQGVILYGYTF
TRBJ2-1 16 TRBV9 TRBD2 CASTRTSAGGRYEQFF
TRBJ2-7 15 TRBV11-2 TRBD1 CASSLAQGAPYEQYF
TRBJ2-7 12 TRBV14 - CASSQDGGYAYF
TRBJ2-3 16 TRBV5-1 TRBD2 CASSSGLAGGLDTQYF
TRBJ2-3 18 TRBV7-9 TRBD1 CASSFRSSDRAGADTQYF
TRBJ2-7 14 TRBV9 - CASSVDTGSYEQYF
TRBJ1-5 15 TRBV7-2 - CASSLAQGSNQPQHF
TRBJ1-1 13 TRBV5-1 - CASSGTMETEAFF
TRBJ1-3 19 TRBV10-3 - CAISESILHRESSGNTIYF
TRBJ2-3 16 TRBV7-3 - CASSRGMGPSTDTQYF
TRBJ2-5 17 TRBV7-6 TRBD2 CASSFGASGSFQETQYF
TRBJ2-2 14 TRBV29-1 - CSVDSLRRTGELFF
TRBJ2-5 13 TRBV29-1 - CSVEYRAQETQYF
TRBJ1-2 12 TRBV5-6 - CASGGRNYGYTF